Listed below are T cell receptor beta chains from one sample, sequenced in a study of cytomegalovirus exposure and HLA in healthy donors. Some clones are missing from TCRdb's copy, which holds only in-frame ones; the method was immunoSEQ multiplex PCR. Among about 110,000 clones listed, more than 65% were seen once. The sample was PBMCs. The receptor source for this set is a woman in her forties or fifties in good health and CMV-seropositive. Each CDR3 is given with its conserved first and last residue. The D gene is left open where the match is weak. Size is omitted from some rows. Given values are once, few, many or a class for expanded clones.

V,size,D,J,CDR3,DNA
TRBV5-1,.,.,TRBJ1-2,CASSLAWPDSYGYTF,TGCGCCAGCAGCTTGGCCTGGCCAGATTCTTATGGCTACACCTTC
TRBV7-6,.,TRBD1,TRBJ2-7,CASSLGQGLSYEQYF,TGTGCCAGCAGCTTAGGACAGGGCCTCTCCTACGAGCAGTACTTC
TRBV18,.,.,TRBJ1-2,CASSPQRGNYGYTF,TGTGCCAGCTCACCACAGCGGGGTAACTATGGCTACACCTTC
TRBV5-1,.,TRBD1,TRBJ1-1,CASSLLGQGALSTEAFF,TGCGCCAGCTCCCTCCTTGGACAGGGGGCGTTGAGCACTGAAGCTTTCTTT
TRBV11-2,.,.,TRBJ2-7,CASSDYRRTNYEQYF,TGTGCCAGCAGCGACTACCGGCGCACGAACTACGAGCAGTACTTC
TRBV6-1,few,.,TRBJ1-3,CASSATAPGLGNTIYF,TGTGCCAGCAGTGCTACAGCTCCGGGACTTGGAAACACCATATATTTT
TRBV28,.,.,TRBJ1-2,CASSSGGARGYTF,TGTGCCAGCAGTTCGGGGGGGGCGCGGGGCTACACCTTC
TRBV9,.,TRBD2,TRBJ2-5,CASSPLWGGQETQYF,TGTGCCAGCAGCCCTCTATGGGGGGGACAAGAGACCCAGTACTTC
TRBV10-3,few,TRBD1,TRBJ1-2,CAISRQGSYGYTF,TGTGCCATCAGTAGACAGGGCTCCTATGGCTACACCTTC
TRBV7-2,.,TRBD2,TRBJ2-5,CASSLDPSGGLQETQYF,TGTGCCAGCAGCTTAGATCCTAGCGGGGGCCTACAAGAGACCCAGTACTTC
TRBV7-9,.,.,TRBJ1-2,CSSSLSPGARDLEGYTF,TGTTCCAGCAGCTTATCCCCGGGCGCTCGGGATCTGGAGGGCTACACCTTC
TRBV4-1,.,.,TRBJ2-3,CASSQDRTHTDTQYF,TGCGCCAGCAGCCAAGATAGGACACACACAGATACGCAGTATTTT
TRBV7-9,.,.,TRBJ1-1,CASILTGALTEAFF,TGTGCCAGCATCCTTACTGGGGCCCTCACTGAAGCTTTCTTT
TRBV27,.,.,TRBJ1-5,CASSLNGGGFQPQHF,TGTGCCAGCAGTTTGAATGGGGGAGGGTTTCAGCCCCAGCATTTT
TRBV5-1,.,TRBD1,TRBJ1-4,CASSGGLRGTNEKLFF,TGCGCCAGCAGCGGGGGCCTCAGGGGGACTAATGAAAAACTGTTTTTT
TRBV7-9,.,TRBD1,TRBJ1-1,CASSSGTGQAFF,TGTGCCAGCAGCTCGGGGACAGGGCAAGCTTTCTTT
TRBV5-1,.,.,TRBJ2-3,CASSLAPGGGTPDTQYF,TGCGCCAGCAGCTTGGCCCCGGGTGGGGGGACCCCAGATACGCAGTATTTT
TRBV28,.,.,TRBJ1-1,CASSSAGDVDTEAFF,TGTGCCAGCAGTTCTGCAGGGGACGTGGACACTGAAGCTTTCTTT
TRBV4-2,.,TRBD2,TRBJ2-6,CASSQELAGGPGANVLTF,TGTGCCAGCAGCCAAGAGTTGGCGGGGGGGCCTGGGGCCAACGTCCTGACTTTC